These 28 T cell receptor beta chains were all obtained from the same sample, sequenced in a study of cytomegalovirus exposure and HLA in healthy donors. Data came from immunoSEQ multiplex PCR; TCRdb stores just in-frame clones and leaves some out. Of around 50,000 clones in the sample, approximately 95% were seen once. The sequenced sample was PBMCs. The receptors derive from a woman younger than 30 in good health and CMV-seropositive.

This rearrangement joins TRBV28 to TRBJ2-5, with 10 nucleotides matching TRBD1. This CDR3 has 16 residues. Looked up from germline, CDR1 is MDHEN and CDR2 is SYDVKM. V lost 6 bases and J lost 4; bases outside the gene matches: 11. DNA for the CDR3: TGTGCCAGCAGCCGACCGGGACAGGGGTTTCGAGAGACCCAGTACTTC. Translation: CASSRPGQGFRETQYF.

The chain couples TRBV18 to TRBJ1-5, with D unresolved. Trimming pared 4 bases from V and 4 bases from J, leaving 8 bases between. The CDR3 totals 13 residues. Germline V CDR1 and CDR2: KGHSH, LQKENI. The CDR3 sequence is CASSLTENQPQHF. In DNA, the CDR3 is TGTGCCAGCTCACTCACTGAAAATCAGCCCCAGCATTTT.

The genes are TRBV13 and TRBJ2-5; TRBD2 matches 14 bases. Germline V gives CDR1 PRHDT, CDR2 FYEKMQ (reference sequence). This CDR3 is built from 18 residues. Trimming cost V 3 bases and J 4 bases; bases outside gene matches: 10. The CDR3 coding sequence is TGTGCCAGCAGCTTCGGGACTAGCGGGAGAAGGGTGGGAGAGACCCAGTACTTC. This encodes CASSFGTSGRRVGETQYF.

In this sample, this clone turned up once. The V call is TRBV7-6, the J call TRBJ2-3, with D perhaps TRBD2 (6 bases). V lost 4 bases and J 5 bases, leaving 7 bases between the germline ends. The CDR3 contains 12 residues. The germline CDR1 and CDR2 sequences are SGHVS and FNYEAQ. Here the CDR3 reads CASSWGEDTQYF. CDR3 DNA sequence: TGTGCCAGCAGCTGGGGGGAAGATACGCAGTATTTT.

The chain recombines TRBV11-2 with TRBJ2-1; D not certain. The CDR3 totals 14 residues. The germline V and J ends were trimmed by 0 bases and 12 bases, with 15 bases remaining between them. In germline, CDR1 is SGHAT, CDR2 FQNNGV. The CDR3 loop reads CASSLDTGGFVQFF. The CDR3 nucleotides are TGTGCCAGCAGCTTAGATACTGGCGGTTTCGTGCAGTTCTTC.

This chain uses TRBV29-1 with TRBJ2-5; TRBD1 matches at 10 bases. This CDR3 has 14 amino acids. V shed 1 base and J 6 bases; nucleotides not matched to a gene: 5. The germline gives CDR1 SQVTM, CDR2 ANQGSEA. The CDR3 DNA reads TGCAGCGTTGAAGGCGGGACAGGGGTGAAGACCCAGTACTTC. It yields the protein CSVEGGTGVKTQYF.

The chain has TRBV7-9 and TRBJ2-5; D unresolved. Deletions cut 2 bases from V and 2 bases from J, with 6 bases between. There are 13 residues in the CDR3. Per the germline V gene, CDR1 is SEHNR and CDR2 is FQNEAQ (reference sequence). The CDR3 region has the DNA TGTGCCAGCAGCTTATCGAGGCAAGAGACCCAGTACTTC. As protein: CASSLSRQETQYF.

The chain couples TRBV11-2 to TRBJ1-1; D is uncertain. The germline V gene has CDR1 SGHAT and CDR2 FQNNGV. The CDR3 is made up of 12 amino acids. The V end lost 0 bases, the J end lost 13 bases, and 12 bases lay between the germline ends. The CDR3 sequence is CASSLDRGSGFF. The CDR3 nucleotides are TGTGCCAGCAGCTTAGATCGCGGGAGCGGTTTCTTT.

This chain links TRBV5-1 with TRBJ2-7; D unresolved. The CDR3 runs 14 residues. V was cut by 2 bases and J by 8 bases, with 17 bases left in between. The V gene's germline CDR1 is SGHRS and CDR2 YFSETQ. The CDR3 sequence is CASSFYAGAPQQYF. The CDR3 coding sequence is TGCGCCAGCAGCTTTTACGCAGGTGCGCCTCAGCAGTACTTC.

This chain joins TRBV19 and TRBJ2-1, with 11 bases identical to TRBD2. The ends lost 3 bases at V and 7 bases at J; junction bases unmatched: 8. CDR3 length equals 16 residues. Germline V gene lookup returns CDR1 LNHDA and CDR2 SQIVND (reference sequence). CDR3 residues: CASSIWVAGGPNEQFF. The DNA of the CDR3 is TGTGCCAGTAGTATCTGGGTAGCGGGAGGGCCTAATGAGCAGTTCTTC.

V is TRBV7-9 and J is TRBJ1-4, with 9 nucleotides matching TRBD1. The V and J ends lost 1 base and 8 bases, in that order; junction bases with no gene match: 8. Germline-derived CDR1 and CDR2 are SEHNR and FQNEAQ (reference sequence). The CDR3 is made up of 16 amino acids. CDR3 amino acids: CASSLVGGTGNEKLFF. CDR3 coding DNA: TGTGCCAGCAGCTTAGTGGGCGGGACAGGGAACGAAAAACTGTTTTTT.

The chain's CDR3 is CASSYQSTGTYEQYF. The CDR3 nucleotides read TGTGCCAGCAGCTACCAATCGACAGGGACCTACGAGCAGTACTTC. The chain has TRBV11-2 and TRBJ2-7; 7 bases match TRBD1. J was trimmed by 2 bases and V by 4 bases; bases with no gene match: 8. This CDR3 has 15 residues. Germline-derived CDR1 and CDR2 are SGHAT and FQNNGV.

CDR3 nucleotides: TGTGCCAGCAGCCCCGACAGCTATGGCTACACCTTC. Encoded protein: CASSPDSYGYTF. This rearrangement joins TRBV5-4 to TRBJ1-2, with D possibly being TRBD1 (5 bases). The CDR3 consists of 12 residues. Germline V gene data show CDR1 as SGHNT and CDR2 as YYREEE (reference sequence). Deletions cut 4 bases from V and 4 bases from J, with 8 bases between.

A word on this clone: Other DNA sequences from this sample encode an identical CDR3 as well. V gene TRBV20-1 combines with J gene TRBJ2-5; D gene ambiguous. V gave up 6 bases and J gave up 0 bases, with 5 bases separating them. The V gene's germline CDR1 is DFQATT and CDR2 SNEGSKA (reference sequence). This CDR3 is 11 amino acids long. CDR3 coding DNA: TGCAGTGCCACTTACCAAGAGACCCAGTACTTC. Its translation is CSATYQETQYF.

J is TRBJ2-1 and V is TRBV9, with 12 bases aligning to TRBD2. The germline V gene encodes CDR1 SGDLS and CDR2 YYNGEE. There are 15 residues in the CDR3. V dropped 3 bases and J dropped 5; count of bases not matched to a gene: 3. CDR3 sequence: CASSARTSGDNEQFF. For the CDR3, the DNA is TGTGCCAGCAGCGCCCGGACTAGCGGGGACAATGAGCAGTTCTTC.

The chain joins TRBV28 to TRBJ1-1; the D is unclear. The CDR3 sequence is 13 residues long. Germline CDR1 MDHEN, CDR2 SYDVKM. Trimming cost V 1 base and J 1 base, with 4 bases left between them. This chain's CDR3 is CASSLFKNTEAFF. The CDR3 DNA follows: TGTGCCAGCAGTTTATTTAAGAACACTGAAGCTTTCTTT.

CDR3 residues: CASSMSRYNSPLHF. In nucleotides, the CDR3 is TGTGCCAGTAGTATGAGTAGATATAATTCACCCCTCCACTTT. The V call is TRBV19, the J call TRBJ1-6; no clear D. V was pared by 3 bases and J by 4 bases, with 7 bases between. The CDR3 length is 14 residues. The germline gives CDR1 LNHDA, CDR2 SQIVND (reference sequence).

This chain connects TRBV7-2 to TRBJ2-1, with 7 nucleotides matching TRBD1. CDR3 size: 15 residues. The J segment lost 8 bases and the V segment lost 5 bases, leaving 12 bases of the junction unmatched. The germline CDR1 and CDR2 sequences are SGHTA and FQGNSA. Here the CDR3 DNA reads TGTGCCAGCAGCACATCAGGGGGTTCAGTCGATGAGCAGTTCTTC. It is translated as CASSTSGGSVDEQFF.

The rearrangement links TRBV10-1 to TRBJ2-1; TRBD2 agrees at 7 bases. Germline loops: CDR1 WNHNN, CDR2 SYGVQD (reference sequence). Trimming removed 2 bases from V and 0 bases from J; junction bases left unmatched: 4. The CDR3 runs 16 residues. CDR3 nucleotide sequence: TGCGCCAGCAGTGAGCTAGGCGGGAGCTCCTACAATGAGCAGTTCTTC. This gives the protein CASSELGGSSYNEQFF.

For the CDR3, the DNA is TGTGCCAGCTCACCCCAGCGTTGGACTAGCGGGAGTTACGAGCAGTACTTC. Its protein is CASSPQRWTSGSYEQYF. J is TRBJ2-7 and V is TRBV18; 13 nucleotides align to TRBD2. There are 17 residues in the CDR3. V trimming: 3 bases; J trimming: 4 bases; junction bases outside the gene matches: 9. Germline V lookup: CDR1 KGHSH, CDR2 LQKENI.

This clone has more than one count but fewer than ten. The chain links TRBV28 to TRBJ1-4, with TRBD1 matching 7 bases. V was clipped by 4 bases and J by 6 bases; unmatched bases: 11. The CDR3 sequence is 16 residues long. Germline values: CDR1 MDHEN, CDR2 SYDVKM. The DNA for the CDR3 is TGTGCCAGCAGTTCGCCGATAAGACAGGGTGATGAAAAACTGTTTTTT. This translates into CASSSPIRQGDEKLFF. Based on the CDR3 plus reference TRBV28 and TRBJ1-4, the full variable domain is DVKVTQSSRYLVKRTGEKVFLECVQDMDHENMFWYRQDPGLGLRLIYFSYDVKMKEKGDIPEGYSVSREKKERFSLILESASTNQTSMYLCASSSPIRQGDEKLFFGSGTQLSVL.

The chain combines TRBV9 with TRBJ2-2, with D maybe TRBD1 (6 bases). CDR3 size: 16 residues. Germline V CDR1 and CDR2: SGDLS, YYNGEE. The V gene lost 5 bases and the J gene lost 2 bases, with 16 bases spanning the gap. The CDR3 nucleotides are TGTGCCAGCAGAGCAGAACCGGGACATAACACCGGGGAGCTGTTTTTT. This codes for CASRAEPGHNTGELFF.

For the CDR3, the DNA is TGTGCCAGCTCGCCGACTAGAGCCCCCAGCTCTGGGGCCAACGTCCTGACTTTC. Residues: CASSPTRAPSSGANVLTF. This chain links TRBV18 with TRBJ2-6, with a possible D match to TRBD2 (6 bases). The CDR3 contains 18 residues. V was clipped by 6 bases and J by 0 bases, with 18 bases between them. Germline values: CDR1 KGHSH, CDR2 LQKENI.

This clone was seen a handful of times. The V gene is TRBV27, the J gene TRBJ2-7; possible D gene TRBD1, 6 bases. V lost 3 bases and J 3 bases, leaving 9 bases between the germline ends. Per germline, CDR1 MNHEY and CDR2 SMNVEV (reference sequence). The CDR3 contains 13 residues. The CDR3 reads CASSFDRFYEQYF. The CDR3 DNA reads as TGTGCCAGCAGTTTCGACAGGTTCTACGAGCAGTACTTC.

This chain links TRBV6-1 with TRBJ1-1; 7 bases map to TRBD1. V shed 6 bases, J shed 4 bases, and the junction held 5 bases outside the gene matches. The CDR3 consists of 13 residues. Germline V gives CDR1 MNHNS, CDR2 SASEGT. CDR3 bases: TGTGCCAGCAGGCCAGCAGGGGGCACTGAAGCTTTCTTT. Its protein is CASRPAGGTEAFF.

This clone was counted a single time. This CDR3 is also generated by other DNA sequences in the sample. The chain recombines TRBV28 with TRBJ1-2; possible D gene TRBD1, 6 bases. The CDR3 has 14 amino acids. Trimming shortened V by 1 base and J by 10 bases, and 16 bases separated the two germline ends. CDR1 MDHEN and CDR2 SYDVKM come from the germline V gene. The CDR3: CASSLFRGRADYTF. In DNA, the CDR3 is TGTGCCAGCAGTTTATTCAGGGGTCGTGCGGACTACACCTTC.

The chain carries TRBV6-1 and TRBJ2-7, with a tentative D call TRBD2 (6 bases). V lost 7 bases to trimming and J lost 3 bases, with 19 bases between them. Germline V gives CDR1 MNHNS, CDR2 SASEGT. This CDR3 comprises 15 residues. CDR3 nucleotide sequence: TGTGCCAGCACCCCATCCATGGAGGGCTTCTACGAGCAGTACTTC. Translation gives CASTPSMEGFYEQYF.

The chain joins TRBV19 to TRBJ1-1; tentative D call: TRBD1 (6 bases). Trimming shortened V by 3 bases and J by 3 bases, and 11 bases separated the two germline ends. This CDR3 region has 14 residues. Germline V gives CDR1 LNHDA, CDR2 SQIVND (reference sequence). The DNA for the CDR3 is TGTGCCAGTAGTATGACAGGTACGGACACTGAAGCTTTCTTT. This translates into CASSMTGTDTEAFF.